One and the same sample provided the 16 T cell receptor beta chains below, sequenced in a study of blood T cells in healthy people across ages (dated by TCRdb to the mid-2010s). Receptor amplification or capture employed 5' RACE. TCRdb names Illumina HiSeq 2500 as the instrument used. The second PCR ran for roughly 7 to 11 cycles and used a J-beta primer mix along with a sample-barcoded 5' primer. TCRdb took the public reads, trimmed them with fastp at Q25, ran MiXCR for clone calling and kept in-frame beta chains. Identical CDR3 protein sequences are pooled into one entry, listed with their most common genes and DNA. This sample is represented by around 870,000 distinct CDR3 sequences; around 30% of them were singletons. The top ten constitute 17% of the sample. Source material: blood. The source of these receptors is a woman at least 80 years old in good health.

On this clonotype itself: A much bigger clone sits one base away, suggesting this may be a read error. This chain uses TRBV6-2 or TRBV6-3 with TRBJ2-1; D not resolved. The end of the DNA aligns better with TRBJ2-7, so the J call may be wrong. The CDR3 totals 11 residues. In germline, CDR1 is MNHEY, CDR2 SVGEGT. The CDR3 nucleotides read TGTGCCAGCACCATTTACAATGAGCAGTACTTC. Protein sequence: CASTIYNEQYF.

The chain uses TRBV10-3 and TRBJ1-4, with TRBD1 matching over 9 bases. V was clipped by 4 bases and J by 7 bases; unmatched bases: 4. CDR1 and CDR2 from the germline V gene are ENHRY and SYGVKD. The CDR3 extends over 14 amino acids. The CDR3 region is CAISGTGGSEKLFF. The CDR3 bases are TGTGCCATCAGTGGAACAGGGGGCTCTGAAAAACTGTTTTTT.

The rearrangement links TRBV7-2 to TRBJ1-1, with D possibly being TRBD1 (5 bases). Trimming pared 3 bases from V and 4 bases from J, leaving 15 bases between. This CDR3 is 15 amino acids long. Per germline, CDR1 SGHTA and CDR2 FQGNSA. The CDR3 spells CASSFTGPSGTEAFF. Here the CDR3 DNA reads TGTGCCAGCAGCTTCACAGGCCCCTCAGGCACTGAAGCTTTCTTT.

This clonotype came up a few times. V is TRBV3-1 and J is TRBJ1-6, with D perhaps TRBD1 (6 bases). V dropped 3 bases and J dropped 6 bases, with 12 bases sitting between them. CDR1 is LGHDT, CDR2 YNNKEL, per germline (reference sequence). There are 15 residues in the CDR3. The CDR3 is CASSHILGANSPLHF. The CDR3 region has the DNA TGTGCCAGCAGCCATATTTTGGGGGCTAATTCACCCCTCCACTTT.

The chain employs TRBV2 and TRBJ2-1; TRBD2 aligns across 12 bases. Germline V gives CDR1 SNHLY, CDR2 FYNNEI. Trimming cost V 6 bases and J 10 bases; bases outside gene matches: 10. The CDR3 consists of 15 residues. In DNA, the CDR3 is TGTGCCAGCAGCGCCCTAGCGGGGGGGGCGGGGGAGCAGTTCTTC. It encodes CASSALAGGAGEQFF.

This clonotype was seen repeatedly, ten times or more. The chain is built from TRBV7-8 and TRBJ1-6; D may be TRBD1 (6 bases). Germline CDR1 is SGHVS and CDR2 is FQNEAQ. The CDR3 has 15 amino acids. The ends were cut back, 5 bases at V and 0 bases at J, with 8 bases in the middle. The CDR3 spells CASSDRSSYNSPLHF. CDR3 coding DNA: TGTGCCAGCAGCGACAGGAGCTCCTATAATTCACCCCTCCACTTT.

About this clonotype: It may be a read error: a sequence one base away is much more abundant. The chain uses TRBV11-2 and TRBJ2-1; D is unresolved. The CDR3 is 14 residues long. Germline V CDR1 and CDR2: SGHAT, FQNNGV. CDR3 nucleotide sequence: TGTGCCAGCAGCTTGTCATATTCCTACGATGAGCAGTTCTTC. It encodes CASSLSYSYDEQFF.

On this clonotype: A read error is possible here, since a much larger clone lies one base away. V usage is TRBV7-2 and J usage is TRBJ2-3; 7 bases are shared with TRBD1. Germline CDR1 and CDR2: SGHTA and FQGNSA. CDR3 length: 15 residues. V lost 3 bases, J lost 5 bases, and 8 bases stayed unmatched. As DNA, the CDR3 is TGTGCCAGCAGCTTCGCTCCGGGACAGAGAGATACGCAGTATTTT. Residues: CASSFAPGQRDTQYF. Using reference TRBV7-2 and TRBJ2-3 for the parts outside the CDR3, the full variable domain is GAGVSQSPSNKVTEKGKDVELRCDPISGHTALYWYRQSLGQGLEFLIYFQGNSAPDKSGLPSDRFSAERTGGSVSTLTIQRTQQEDSAVYLCASSFAPGQRDTQYFGPGTRLTVL.

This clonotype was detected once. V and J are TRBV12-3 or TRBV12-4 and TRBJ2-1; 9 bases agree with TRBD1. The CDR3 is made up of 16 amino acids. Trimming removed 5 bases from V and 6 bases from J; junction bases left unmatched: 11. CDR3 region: CASSERAPGQGNEQFF. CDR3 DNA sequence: TGTGCCAGCAGTGAGAGAGCTCCGGGACAGGGCAATGAGCAGTTCTTC.

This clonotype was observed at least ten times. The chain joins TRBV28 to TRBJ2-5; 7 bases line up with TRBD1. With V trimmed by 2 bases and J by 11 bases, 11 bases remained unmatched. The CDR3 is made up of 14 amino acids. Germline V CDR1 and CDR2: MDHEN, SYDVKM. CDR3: CASSLPGQPAEQYF. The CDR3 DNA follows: TGTGCCAGCAGTTTACCGGGACAGCCCGCGGAGCAGTACTTC.

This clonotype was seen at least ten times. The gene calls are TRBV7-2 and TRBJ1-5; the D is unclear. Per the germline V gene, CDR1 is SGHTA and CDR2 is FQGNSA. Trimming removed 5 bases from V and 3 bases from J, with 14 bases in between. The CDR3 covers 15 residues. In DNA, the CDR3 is TGTGCCAGCAGCCAAGGGCAGGCCGACAATCAGCCCCAGCATTTT. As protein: CASSQGQADNQPQHF.

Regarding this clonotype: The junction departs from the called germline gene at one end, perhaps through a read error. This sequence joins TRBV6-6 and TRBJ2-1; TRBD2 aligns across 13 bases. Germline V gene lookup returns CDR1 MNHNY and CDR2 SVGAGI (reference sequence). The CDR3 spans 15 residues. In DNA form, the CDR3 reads TGTACCAGCAGTTACTCGACTAGCGGGGGGTATGAGCAGTTCTTC. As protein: CTSSYSTSGGYEQFF.

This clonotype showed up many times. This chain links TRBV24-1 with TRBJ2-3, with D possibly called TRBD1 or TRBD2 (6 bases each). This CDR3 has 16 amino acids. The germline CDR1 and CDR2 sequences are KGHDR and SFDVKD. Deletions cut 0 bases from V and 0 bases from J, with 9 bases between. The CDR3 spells CATSDLGGPSTDTQYF. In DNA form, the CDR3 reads TGTGCCACCAGTGATTTGGGGGGGCCTAGCACAGATACGCAGTATTTT.

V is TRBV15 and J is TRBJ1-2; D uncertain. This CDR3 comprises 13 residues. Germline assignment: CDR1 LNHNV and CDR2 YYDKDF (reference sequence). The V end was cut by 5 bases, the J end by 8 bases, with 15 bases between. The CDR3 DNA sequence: TGTGCCACCAGCCCTTCCGAGGGTGGGGGCTACACCTTC. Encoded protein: CATSPSEGGGYTF.

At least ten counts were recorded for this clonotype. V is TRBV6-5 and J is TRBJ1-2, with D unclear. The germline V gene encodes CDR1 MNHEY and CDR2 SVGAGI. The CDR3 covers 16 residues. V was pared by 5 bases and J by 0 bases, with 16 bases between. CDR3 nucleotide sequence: TGTGCCAGCAGTCGAACAGTCACCTCTGCTAACTATGGCTACACCTTC. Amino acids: CASSRTVTSANYGYTF.

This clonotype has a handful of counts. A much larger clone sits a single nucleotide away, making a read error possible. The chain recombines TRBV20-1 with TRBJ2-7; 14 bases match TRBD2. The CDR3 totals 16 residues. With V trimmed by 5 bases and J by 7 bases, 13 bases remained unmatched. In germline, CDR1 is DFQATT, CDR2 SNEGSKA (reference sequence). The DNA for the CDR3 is TGCAGTGCTTTTGGGACTAGCGGGGGACATTACAATGAGCAGTACTTC. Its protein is CSAFGTSGGHYNEQYF.